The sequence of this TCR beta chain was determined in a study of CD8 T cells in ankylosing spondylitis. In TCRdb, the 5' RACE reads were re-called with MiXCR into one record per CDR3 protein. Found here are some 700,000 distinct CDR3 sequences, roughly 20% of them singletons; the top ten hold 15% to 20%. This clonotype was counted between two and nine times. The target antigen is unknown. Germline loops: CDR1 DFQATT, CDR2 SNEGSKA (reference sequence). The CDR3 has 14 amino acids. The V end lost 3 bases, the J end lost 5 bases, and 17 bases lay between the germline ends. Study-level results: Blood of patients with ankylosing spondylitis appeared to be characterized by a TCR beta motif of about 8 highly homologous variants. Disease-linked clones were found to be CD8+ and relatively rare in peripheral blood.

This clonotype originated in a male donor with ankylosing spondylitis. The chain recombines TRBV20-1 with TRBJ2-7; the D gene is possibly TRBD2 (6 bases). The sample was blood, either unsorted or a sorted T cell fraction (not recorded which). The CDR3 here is CSASRAGRRNEQYF. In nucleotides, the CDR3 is TGCAGTGCTAGCCGGGCAGGGAGGCGGAACGAGCAGTACTTC.